This TCR beta chain came from a study of identical twins. The J segment lost 7 bases and the V segment lost 7 bases, leaving 17 bases of the junction unmatched. This CDR3 spans 17 amino acids. Germline assignment: CDR1 SGHDT and CDR2 YYEEEE. This clonotype was detected many times. The antigen is unknown. Overall study results and limits: Modelling underestimated the level of out-of-frame TCR alpha sharing observed in monozygotic twins. Insertions ran lower in abundant cord blood beta clonotypes, though not in memory repertoires.

Template switching (which added a universal primer site) was used, and cDNA carried unique molecular identifiers. Via MiXCR, TCRdb re-called the 5' RACE reads, giving one row per CDR3 protein. The top ten hold around 0.48% of the sample, which has approximately 550,000 distinct CDR3 sequences, around 24% seen once. In addition, the sample was reused for a study of yellow fever vaccine responses in identical twins.

The TCR sequence derives from a woman under 30 in good health. Sequenced sample: CD4+ T cells sorted from blood. V and J are TRBV5-6 and TRBJ2-2; 9 bases match TRBD2. The CDR3 reads CASAKLAGVTGSGELFF. The DNA of the CDR3 is TGTGCCAGCGCAAAATTAGCGGGAGTGACCGGGAGCGGGGAGCTGTTTTTT.